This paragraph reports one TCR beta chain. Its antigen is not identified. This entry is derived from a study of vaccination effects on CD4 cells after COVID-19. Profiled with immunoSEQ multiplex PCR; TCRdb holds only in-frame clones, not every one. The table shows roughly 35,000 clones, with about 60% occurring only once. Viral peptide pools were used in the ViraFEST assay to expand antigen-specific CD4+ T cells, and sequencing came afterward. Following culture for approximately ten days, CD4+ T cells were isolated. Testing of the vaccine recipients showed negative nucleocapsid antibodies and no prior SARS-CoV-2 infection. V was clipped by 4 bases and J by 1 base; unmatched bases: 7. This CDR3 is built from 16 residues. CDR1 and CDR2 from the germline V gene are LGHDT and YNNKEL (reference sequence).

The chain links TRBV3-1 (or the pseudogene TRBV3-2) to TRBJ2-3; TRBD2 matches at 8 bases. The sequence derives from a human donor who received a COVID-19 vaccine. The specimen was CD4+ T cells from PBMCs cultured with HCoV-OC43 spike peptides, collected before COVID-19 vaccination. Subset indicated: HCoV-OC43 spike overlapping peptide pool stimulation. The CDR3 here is CASSRLAGMGTDTQYF. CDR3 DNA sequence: TGTGCCAGCAGCCGGTTAGCGGGAATGGGCACAGATACGCAGTATTTT.